The rows below give T cell receptor beta chains drawn from one sample of a study of spatial heterogeneity in lung cancer. TCRdb re-called the 5' RACE reads with MiXCR, one entry per CDR3 protein. The sample has around 40,000 distinct CDR3 sequences, roughly 6% seen once. Specimen: PBMCs, collected at surgery. Every receptor here comes from a male donor with early-stage non-small cell lung cancer. Both conserved end residues are part of each CDR3. The D gene is left open where the match is weak. Some rows have no size entry. The others give once, few or many, or a class for an expanded clone.

v_gene: TRBV20-1
d_gene: TRBD1
j_gene: TRBJ2-5
abundance: many
CDR3aa: CSASGDRGRGQETQYF
CDR3nt: TGCAGTGCTAGCGGGGACAGGGGGCGCGGCCAAGAGACCCAGTACTTC

v_gene: TRBV7-8
d_gene: .
j_gene: TRBJ2-3
abundance: .
CDR3aa: CASSPPPRTVRATQYF
CDR3nt: TGTGCCAGCAGCCCCCCCCCGCGGACGGTCCGGGCTACGCAGTATTTT

v_gene: TRBV12-3/TRBV12-4
d_gene: TRBD2
j_gene: TRBJ2-1
abundance: many
CDR3aa: CASSYSGLAGVNEQFF
CDR3nt: TGTGCCAGCAGTTACTCGGGACTAGCGGGGGTCAATGAGCAGTTCTTC

v_gene: TRBV11-2
d_gene: .
j_gene: TRBJ1-2
abundance: few
CDR3aa: CASSLEGLQSSGYTF
CDR3nt: TGTGCCAGCAGCTTAGAGGGACTCCAAAGCAGCGGCTACACCTTC

v_gene: TRBV6-5
d_gene: .
j_gene: TRBJ1-1
abundance: .
CDR3aa: CASSYSWIMNTEAFF
CDR3nt: TGTGCCAGCAGTTACTCGTGGATAATGAACACTGAAGCTTTCTTT

v_gene: TRBV30
d_gene: .
j_gene: TRBJ2-6
abundance: .
CDR3aa: CAWTFLASGANVLTF
CDR3nt: TGTGCCTGGACCTTCCTCGCCTCTGGGGCCAACGTCCTGACTTTC

v_gene: TRBV7-2
d_gene: .
j_gene: TRBJ2-7
abundance: many
CDR3aa: CASRGGSPTGEQYF
CDR3nt: TGTGCCAGCAGAGGGGGATCCCCAACTGGAGAGCAGTACTTC

v_gene: TRBV10-1
d_gene: .
j_gene: TRBJ2-3
abundance: many
CDR3aa: CASSERGKDTQYF
CDR3nt: TGCGCCAGCAGTGAGAGAGGGAAAGATACGCAGTATTTT

v_gene: TRBV3-1
d_gene: .
j_gene: TRBJ1-3
abundance: many
CDR3aa: CASSLGQIRGNTIYF
CDR3nt: TGTGCCAGCAGCCTTGGACAGATCCGAGGAAACACCATATATTTT

v_gene: TRBV7-2
d_gene: .
j_gene: TRBJ2-7
abundance: few
CDR3aa: CASSLVGGGPSYERYF
CDR3nt: TGTGCCAGCAGCTTAGTGGGGGGGGGGCCGTCTTACGAGCGGTACTTC

v_gene: TRBV5-1
d_gene: TRBD1
j_gene: TRBJ1-2
abundance: many
CDR3aa: CASSTGDYGYTF
CDR3nt: TGCGCCAGCAGTACAGGGGACTATGGCTACACCTTC

v_gene: TRBV6-2/TRBV6-3
d_gene: TRBD1
j_gene: TRBJ1-6
abundance: many
CDR3aa: CASSEEGAPSSPLHF
CDR3nt: TGTGCCAGCAGTGAAGAGGGGGCGCCCAGTTCACCCCTCCACTTT